This T cell receptor beta chain was sequenced for a study of cytomegalovirus exposure and HLA in healthy donors. Study results and caveats: Later on, an analysis showed TCR association rates differing by HLA locus, with DRB1 the most and HLA-C the fewest. Cytomegalovirus association was listed for 164 TCR beta chains. TCR beta sequences reportedly predicted the HLA-A and HLA-B alleles of most subjects accurately.

PCR amplification relied on 60 Vbeta primers (plus 13 Jbeta primers). Assay used: immunoSEQ multiplex PCR; TCRdb lists only in-frame clones, some missing. The sample has 110,000 or so clones; about 77% are singletons. Note on this clone: The antigen remains undetermined.

This clonotype was sampled from a woman in her twenties or thirties in good health and CMV-seropositive. The material sequenced was PBMCs.

CDR3 sequence reads: CASKADREGNQPQHF. In DNA, the CDR3 is TGTGCCAGCAAAGCGGACAGGGAAGGCAATCAGCCCCAGCATTTT. V and J are TRBV6-5 and TRBJ1-5; 8 bases are a match to TRBD1. This CDR3 region has 15 residues. The V gene's germline CDR1 is MNHEY and CDR2 SVGAGI. V shed 7 bases, J shed 2 bases, and the junction held 7 bases outside the gene matches.